Each of the 26 T cell receptor beta chains below was sequenced from the same sample in a study of post-analysis software for immune sequencing data. Study conclusions and caveats: Patients carried a few TRBV segments more frequently than controls did, and TRBV5-6, TRBV5-1 and TRBV20-1 were among them.

Antigens of these TCRs are unknown. Unique molecular identifiers were carried by the TCR beta cDNA libraries. TCRdb redid the calling of the PCR reads with MiXCR, one entry per CDR3 protein. Of some 890,000 distinct CDR3 sequences listed, about 50% are singletons. Sequences were obtained from blood. The receptors stem from a girl aged 5 to 17 with multiple sclerosis.

Only a few counts were recorded for this clonotype. The chain combines TRBV9 with TRBJ1-1; possibly TRBD1 for D (5 bases). V gave up 4 bases and J gave up 0 bases, with 13 bases separating them. Per the germline V gene, CDR1 is SGDLS and CDR2 is YYNGEE. CDR3 length: 15 residues. CDR3 loop: CASSPQGVLNTEAFF. Written as DNA, the CDR3 is TGTGCCAGCAGCCCCCAGGGAGTCTTGAACACTGAAGCTTTCTTT.

This clonotype was counted between two and nine times. The V gene is TRBV4-1, the J gene TRBJ2-7, with D uncertain. The V end lost 5 bases, the J end lost 5 bases, and 13 bases lay between the germline ends. The CDR3 consists of 13 residues. CDR1 and CDR2 (germline): MGHRA, YSYEKL. The CDR3 reads CASSTPYNDEQYF. The CDR3 nucleotides read TGCGCCAGCAGCACGCCGTACAACGACGAGCAGTACTTC.

The V and J genes are TRBV5-1 and TRBJ2-1, with 9 nucleotides matching TRBD2. V was pared by 4 bases and J by 8 bases, with 10 bases of the junction left unmatched. CDR3 length: 15 amino acids. CDR1 is SGHRS, CDR2 YFSETQ, per germline. In nucleotides, the CDR3 is TGCGCCAGCAGCCCCCAGGGCGGGGGGGCCGATGAGCAGTTCTTC. This gives the protein CASSPQGGGADEQFF.

The rearrangement links TRBV5-1 to TRBJ2-5, with 14 bases aligning to TRBD2. The CDR3 totals 16 residues. Trimming took 4 bases from V and 3 from J; bases not matched to a gene: 5. The germline gives CDR1 SGHRS, CDR2 YFSETQ. CDR3 residues: CASSPGLAGVKETQYF. Here the CDR3 DNA reads TGCGCCAGCAGCCCGGGACTAGCGGGAGTCAAAGAGACCCAGTACTTC.

This rearrangement joins TRBV20-1 to TRBJ1-1, with D possibly being TRBD1 (5 bases). Germline assignment: CDR1 DFQATT and CDR2 SNEGSKA (reference sequence). The germline V and J ends were trimmed by 6 bases and 6 bases, with 14 bases remaining between them. The CDR3 is made up of 12 amino acids. The CDR3 protein is CSAQGPNAEAFF. The CDR3 DNA sequence: TGCAGTGCCCAGGGACCAAACGCTGAAGCTTTCTTT.

This chain links TRBV6-6 with TRBJ2-7, with 8 bases fitting TRBD1. Trimming took 8 bases from V and 1 from J; bases not matched to a gene: 13. CDR1 and CDR2 from the germline V gene are MNHNY and SVGAGI (reference sequence). This CDR3 comprises 16 residues. The CDR3 loop is CASLMFGTGYSYEQYF. For the CDR3, the DNA is TGTGCCAGCCTCATGTTCGGGACAGGATATTCCTACGAGCAGTACTTC.

The rearrangement uses TRBV5-1 and TRBJ2-5, with 7 positions matching TRBD2. V shed 1 base and J 5 bases; nucleotides not matched to a gene: 11. The CDR3 totals 16 residues. CDR1 is SGHRS, CDR2 YFSETQ, per germline. The CDR3 sequence: CASSLRASGPGETQYF. In DNA, the CDR3 is TGCGCCAGCAGCTTGAGGGCTAGCGGCCCCGGGGAGACCCAGTACTTC.

This clonotype turned up a few times. The chain couples TRBV7-7 to TRBJ2-1; 7 bases line up with TRBD1. The junction had 3 bases not matched to a gene; V was cut back by 4 bases and J by 6 bases. Looked up from germline, CDR1 is SSHAT and CDR2 is FNYEAQ (reference sequence). CDR3 length: 13 amino acids. The CDR3, as DNA: TGTGCCAGCAGCTCGAGGGGGCCCAATGAGCAGTTCTTC. It is translated as CASSSRGPNEQFF.

The chain employs TRBV12-3 or TRBV12-4 and TRBJ2-1; no definite D call. The length of the CDR3 is 14 residues. V dropped 5 bases and J dropped 4 bases, with 12 bases sitting between them. The CDR3 sequence: CASSPWTDYNEQFF. The CDR3 region has the DNA TGTGCCAGCAGTCCCTGGACGGATTACAATGAGCAGTTCTTC.

The chain employs TRBV6-6 and TRBJ2-7; tentative D call: TRBD2 (6 bases). The CDR3 runs 15 residues. Germline V gene sequence: CDR1 MNHNY, CDR2 SVGAGI (reference sequence). Trimming removed 8 bases at V and 0 bases at J, with 17 bases between. Here the CDR3 reads CASSSSGTSSYEQYF. CDR3 DNA sequence: TGTGCCAGCTCTTCTTCCGGGACTTCCTCCTACGAGCAGTACTTC.

The J gene is TRBJ1-5, the V gene TRBV20-1, with D unresolved. Germline CDR1 reads DFQATT; CDR2 reads SNEGSKA (reference sequence). This CDR3 region has 16 residues. V was cut by 5 bases and J by 4 bases, with 21 bases left in between. The CDR3: CSAPVRTGRTNQPQHF. The CDR3 bases are TGCAGTGCTCCAGTAAGAACTGGTCGTACGAATCAGCCCCAGCATTTT.

The V and J genes are TRBV20-1 and TRBJ1-2, with a tentative D call TRBD1 (6 bases). Germline CDR1 is DFQATT and CDR2 is SNEGSKA (reference sequence). Trimming removed 1 base from V and 9 bases from J, with 9 bases in between. The length of the CDR3 is 11 residues. The CDR3 loop is CSARVRDSYTF. The CDR3 DNA is TGCAGTGCTAGAGTAAGGGACAGCTACACCTTC.

The rearrangement uses TRBV4-1 and TRBJ2-7; TRBD2 matches at 9 bases. Germline trimming cut 1 base from V and 3 bases from J; bases unmatched to any gene: 4. Germline CDR1 and CDR2: MGHRA and YSYEKL. The CDR3 is made up of 15 amino acids. This CDR3 reads CASSQVSGRIYEQYF. CDR3 in DNA: TGCGCCAGCAGCCAAGTTAGCGGGAGAATCTACGAGCAGTACTTC.

The chain joins TRBV20-1 to TRBJ2-7; 8 nucleotides match TRBD2. J gave up 0 bases and V 1 base, and 5 bases lay outside the gene matches. This CDR3 has 15 residues. Germline CDR1 DFQATT, CDR2 SNEGSKA (reference sequence). This CDR3 is CSARVARGVSYEQYF. As DNA, the CDR3 is TGCAGTGCTAGAGTGGCGCGGGGGGTCTCCTACGAGCAGTACTTC.

The chain is built from TRBV4-2 and TRBJ2-7; D assignment may be TRBD1 or TRBD2 (5 bases each). Trimming stripped 0 bases from V and 5 bases from J, with 11 bases between. The CDR3 spans 14 residues. Per the germline V gene, CDR1 is LGHNA and CDR2 is YNFKEQ. CDR3 residues: CASSQDSRDHEQYF. The DNA of the CDR3 is TGTGCCAGCAGCCAAGATTCCAGGGACCACGAGCAGTACTTC.

This clonotype was recorded only once. The gene calls are TRBV12-3 or TRBV12-4 and TRBJ2-1, with TRBD2 matching over 7 bases. The CDR3 spans 12 residues. V lost 7 bases, J lost 8 bases, and 5 bases stayed unmatched. DNA of the CDR3: TGTGCCAGCAACGGACTAGAGCATGAGCAGTTCTTC. It codes for CASNGLEHEQFF.

Turning to this clonotype: Germline is not matched at one junction end, which may reflect a read error. V usage is TRBV7-3 and J usage is TRBJ2-7; D gene uncertain. Near its end, the DNA agrees better with TRBJ2-5, so the J call may be wrong. CDR3 length: 13 residues. CDR1 is SGHTA, CDR2 FQGTGA, per germline. CDR3 coding DNA: TGTGCCAGCAGCTTAATGTACCAGGAGACCCAGTACTTC. It codes for CASSLMYQETQYF.

The chain links TRBV10-3 to TRBJ2-1, with D unresolved. Trimming stripped 3 bases from V and 4 bases from J, with 10 bases between. Per germline, CDR1 ENHRY and CDR2 SYGVKD. The CDR3 extends over 14 amino acids. CDR3 in amino acids: CAISDEPTYNEQFF. The DNA for the CDR3 is TGTGCCATCAGTGACGAGCCGACGTACAATGAGCAGTTCTTC.

This rearrangement joins TRBV12-3 or TRBV12-4 to TRBJ2-7; TRBD2 aligns across 8 bases. The CDR3 has 14 residues. With 9 bases clipped from V and 5 bases from J, the junction kept 12 bases outside the gene matches. CDR3 sequence: CASTITTSGNEQYF. CDR3 in DNA: TGTGCCAGTACTATCACAACTAGCGGCAACGAGCAGTACTTC.

The V and J genes are TRBV27 and TRBJ1-2; D might be TRBD1 (5 bases). The CDR3 extends over 15 amino acids. In germline, CDR1 is MNHEY, CDR2 SMNVEV (reference sequence). Trimming removed 6 bases at V and 4 bases at J, with 18 bases between. The CDR3: CASSRRAGEAYGYTF. The CDR3 DNA is TGTGCCAGCAGCCGACGGGCGGGGGAGGCCTATGGCTACACCTTC.

This clonotype was counted between two and nine times. This chain links TRBV27 with TRBJ1-2; a possible D gene is TRBD1 (5 bases). CDR1 MNHEY and CDR2 SMNVEV come from the germline V gene (reference sequence). There are 16 residues in the CDR3. V lost 4 bases, J lost 1 base, and 16 bases lay in between. CDR3 sequence (DNA): TGTGCCAGCAGTTCGTCGACAGTGGATCGTAACTATGGCTACACCTTC. Translation gives CASSSSTVDRNYGYTF.

This clonotype appeared many times. This sequence joins TRBV20-1 and TRBJ2-7; tentatively, D is TRBD2 (6 bases). This CDR3 has 14 residues. V was cut by 0 bases and J by 2 bases, with 11 bases left in between. CDR1 DFQATT and CDR2 SNEGSKA come from the germline V gene (reference sequence). CDR3 sequence: CSAREEGTAYEQYF. The CDR3 coding sequence is TGCAGTGCTAGAGAGGAGGGGACCGCCTACGAGCAGTACTTC.

V and J are TRBV5-1 and TRBJ1-2; 7 bases are a match to TRBD1. Germline V gene data show CDR1 as SGHRS and CDR2 as YFSETQ. The CDR3 spans 16 residues. J lost 0 bases, V lost 2 bases, and 7 bases had no gene match. CDR3: CASSLPGQTSNYGYTF. In DNA form, the CDR3 reads TGCGCCAGCAGCTTACCGGGACAGACGTCTAACTATGGCTACACCTTC.

The chain has TRBV5-1 and TRBJ2-7; TRBD2 matches 9 bases. There are 14 residues in the CDR3. Germline V gene sequence: CDR1 SGHRS, CDR2 YFSETQ. V was clipped by 4 bases and J by 5 bases; unmatched bases: 7. In nucleotides, the CDR3 is TGCGCCAGCAGCAGGGCTAGCGGGATGGACGAGCAGTACTTC. This translates into CASSRASGMDEQYF.

The genes are TRBV5-1 and TRBJ1-4, with 9 bases lining up with TRBD1. The germline V gene encodes CDR1 SGHRS and CDR2 YFSETQ. The trim removed 0 bases at V and 2 bases at J, leaving 5 bases unmatched. The CDR3 has 17 amino acids. DNA of the CDR3: TGCGCCAGCAGCTTGGGACAGGGGGTGCGGACTAATGAAAAACTGTTTTTT. It translates to CASSLGQGVRTNEKLFF.

This chain links TRBV7-8 with TRBJ2-7; maybe TRBD2 (5 bases). This CDR3 contains 12 residues. V lost 8 bases to trimming and J lost 2 bases, with 10 bases between them. CDR1 is SGHVS and CDR2 is FQNEAQ in the germline V gene. The CDR3 nucleotides read TGTGCCAGCGGGGAGTTTACCTACGAGCAGTACTTC. This encodes CASGEFTYEQYF.